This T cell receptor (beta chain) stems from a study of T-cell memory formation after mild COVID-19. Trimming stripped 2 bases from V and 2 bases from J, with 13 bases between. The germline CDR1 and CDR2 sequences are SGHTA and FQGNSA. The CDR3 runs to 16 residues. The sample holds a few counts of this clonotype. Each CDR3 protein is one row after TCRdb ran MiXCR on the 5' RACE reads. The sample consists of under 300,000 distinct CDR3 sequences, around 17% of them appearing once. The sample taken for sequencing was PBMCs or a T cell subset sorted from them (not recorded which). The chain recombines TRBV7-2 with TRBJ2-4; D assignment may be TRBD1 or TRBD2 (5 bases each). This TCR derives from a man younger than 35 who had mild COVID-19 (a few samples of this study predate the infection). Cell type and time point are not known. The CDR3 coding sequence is TGTGCCAGCAGCTTAACGGGGTGGGGGACCAAAAACATTCAGTACTTC. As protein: CASSLTGWGTKNIQYF.